A selection of T cell receptor beta chains follows, all from one sample in a study of shared clonotypes between healthy human individuals. Some clones are missing from TCRdb's copy, which holds only in-frame ones; the method was immunoSEQ multiplex PCR. In the table there are fewer than 3 million clones, 92% of which are singletons. The specimen was naive CD4+ T cells from PBMCs. Receptors were obtained from a young man in good health. Some clones in this sample may be carry-over from other donors' samples. The CDR3 runs from the conserved cysteine through the conserved F or W. D genes are given only for firm matches. Size tells how often a clone was seen (once, few, many) or the class of an expanded clone, and some rows leave it out.

TRBV28	few	TRBJ1-2	-	CASSFGALYGYTF	TGTGCCAGCAGTTTCGGGGCCCTATATGGCTACACCTTC
TRBV18	-	TRBJ1-5	TRBD1	CASSSFSAGTGSNQPQHF	TGTGCCAGCTCATCATTTTCGGCCGGGACAGGGAGCAATCAGCCCCAGCATTTT
TRBV19	-	TRBJ2-2	-	CASSILRTNTGELFF	TGTGCCAGTAGTATTCTCCGGACCAACACCGGGGAGCTGTTTTTT
TRBV5-1	once	TRBJ1-2	TRBD1	CASSLGQGANYGYTF	TGCGCCAGCAGCTTAGGACAGGGGGCGAACTATGGCTACACCTTC
TRBV12-5	-	TRBJ1-1	-	CASGLVGNNTEAFF	TGTGCTAGTGGTTTGGTAGGGAACAACACTGAAGCTTTCTTT
TRBV6-5	-	TRBJ1-4	TRBD1	CASRQQGGNEKLFF	TGTGCCAGCAGACAACAGGGGGGTAATGAAAAACTGTTTTTT
TRBV5-1	-	TRBJ1-5	TRBD1	CASSQGVDQPQHF	TGCGCCAGCAGTCAGGGGGTGGATCAGCCCCAGCATTTT
TRBV28	-	TRBJ2-1	-	CASSLYGQAFMYEQFF	TGTGCCAGCAGTTTATACGGCCAGGCCTTCATGTATGAGCAGTTCTTC
TRBV28	-	TRBJ1-1	-	CASSFLKANTEAFF	TGTGCCAGCAGTTTCTTGAAGGCGAACACTGAAGCTTTCTTT
TRBV6-1	-	TRBJ2-2	-	CASSWTSANTGELFF	TGTGCCAGCAGTTGGACATCCGCGAACACCGGGGAGCTGTTTTTT
TRBV30	-	TRBJ2-7	TRBD1	CAWSLLTGIYEQYF	TGTGCCTGGAGTTTATTGACAGGGATCTACGAGCAGTACTTC
TRBV14	-	TRBJ1-2	-	CASSPGQNYGYTF	TGTGCCAGCAGCCCCGGACAGAACTATGGCTACACCTTC
TRBV5-4	-	TRBJ2-5	TRBD2	CASSTGGGAQETQYF	TGTGCCAGCAGCACGGGCGGGGGAGCTCAAGAGACCCAGTACTTC
TRBV9	-	TRBJ2-5	TRBD2	CASSVLAGDQETQYF	TGTGCCAGCAGCGTACTAGCGGGAGACCAAGAGACCCAGTACTTC
TRBV7-3	once	TRBJ2-3	TRBD1	CASSQAGQGPGDTQYF	TGTGCCAGCAGCCAGGCGGGACAGGGTCCAGGAGATACGCAGTATTTT
TRBV7-9	few	TRBJ2-7	TRBD2	CASSRTSGPYEQYF	TGTGCCAGCAGCCGGACTAGCGGACCCTACGAGCAGTACTTC
TRBV5-4	-	TRBJ2-1	-	CASSVTGTNGNEQFF	TGTGCCAGCAGCGTTACAGGGACCAACGGCAATGAGCAGTTCTTC
TRBV28	-	TRBJ1-2	TRBD1	CASTTTGQNYGYTF	TGTGCCAGCACCACCACGGGACAGAACTATGGCTACACCTTC
TRBV18	many	TRBJ1-5	-	CASSPGAIRGNQPQHF	TGTGCCAGCTCACCGGGAGCTATCCGGGGCAATCAGCCCCAGCATTTT
TRBV28	-	TRBJ1-4	-	CASSFPGYATNEKLFF	TGTGCCAGCAGTTTCCCCGGATACGCAACTAATGAAAAACTGTTTTTT
TRBV5-1	-	TRBJ2-7	-	CASSSMADSLGEQYF	TGCGCCAGCAGCTCCATGGCCGACAGCCTAGGGGAGCAGTACTTC
TRBV7-2	-	TRBJ2-3	-	CASSSRAGLYGDTQYF	TGTGCCAGCAGCTCTCGTGCGGGGTTGTATGGAGATACGCAGTATTTT
TRBV7-9	-	TRBJ2-1	-	CASSPRDLGGEQFF	TGTGCCAGCAGCCCCCGGGACCTGGGCGGAGAGCAGTTCTTC
TRBV6-5	-	TRBJ2-5	-	CASSYRTQETQYF	TGTGCCAGCAGTTACCGGACCCAAGAGACCCAGTACTTC
TRBV11-1	-	TRBJ2-7	TRBD2	CASSLGAKAGGPDEQYF	TGTGCCAGCAGCTTAGGAGCAAAGGCGGGAGGGCCCGACGAGCAGTACTTC
TRBV28	-	TRBJ2-4	-	CASSLTQIAKNIQYF	TGTGCCAGCAGTTTAACCCAGATCGCCAAAAACATTCAGTACTTC
TRBV29-1	-	TRBJ2-7	-	CSVEQGGYEQYF	TGCAGCGTTGAACAGGGGGGCTACGAGCAGTACTTC